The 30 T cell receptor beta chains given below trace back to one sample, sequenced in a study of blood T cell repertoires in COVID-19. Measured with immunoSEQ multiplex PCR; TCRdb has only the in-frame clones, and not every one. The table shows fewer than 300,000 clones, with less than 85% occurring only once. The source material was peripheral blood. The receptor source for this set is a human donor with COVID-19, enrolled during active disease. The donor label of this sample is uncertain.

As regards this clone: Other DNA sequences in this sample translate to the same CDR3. The CDR3 DNA sequence: TGTGCCAGCAGTTGGACAGGGGTGAATGAGCAGTTCTTC. Residues: CASSWTGVNEQFF. The chain links TRBV28 to TRBJ2-1, with 9 bases aligning to TRBD1. V shed 4 bases and J 7 bases; nucleotides not matched to a gene: 2. Germline V gene sequence: CDR1 MDHEN, CDR2 SYDVKM. The CDR3 has 13 residues.

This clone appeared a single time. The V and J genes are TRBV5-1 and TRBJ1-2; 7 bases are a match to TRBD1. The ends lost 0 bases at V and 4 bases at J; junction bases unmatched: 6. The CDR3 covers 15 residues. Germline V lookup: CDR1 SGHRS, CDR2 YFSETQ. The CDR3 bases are TGCGCCAGCAGCTTGGGGGGACAGAACTTCTATGGCTACACCTTC. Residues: CASSLGGQNFYGYTF.

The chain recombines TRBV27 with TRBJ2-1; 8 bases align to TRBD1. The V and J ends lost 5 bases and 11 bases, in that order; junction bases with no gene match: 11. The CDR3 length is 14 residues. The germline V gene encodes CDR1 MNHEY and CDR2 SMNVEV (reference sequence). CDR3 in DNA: TGTGCCAGCAGTCCTGTCGACAGGGGTAATAAGCAGTTCTTC. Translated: CASSPVDRGNKQFF.

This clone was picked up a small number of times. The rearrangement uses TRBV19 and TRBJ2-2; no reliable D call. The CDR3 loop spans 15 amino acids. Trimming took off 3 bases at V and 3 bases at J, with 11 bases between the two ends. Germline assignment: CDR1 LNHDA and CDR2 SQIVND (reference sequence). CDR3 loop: CASSIFIRDTGELFF. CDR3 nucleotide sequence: TGTGCCAGTAGTATTTTTATCCGGGACACCGGGGAGCTGTTTTTT.

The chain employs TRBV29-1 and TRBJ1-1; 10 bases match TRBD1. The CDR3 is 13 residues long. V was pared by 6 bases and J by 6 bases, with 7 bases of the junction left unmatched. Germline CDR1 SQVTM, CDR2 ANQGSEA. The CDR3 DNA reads TGCAGCGTCGGACAGGGGGTCGGCGCTGAAGCTTTCTTT. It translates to CSVGQGVGAEAFF.

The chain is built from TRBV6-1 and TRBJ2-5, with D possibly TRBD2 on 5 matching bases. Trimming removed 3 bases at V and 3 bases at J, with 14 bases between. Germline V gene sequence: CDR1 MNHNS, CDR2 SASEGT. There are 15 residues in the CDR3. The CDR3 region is CASSEYSAREETQYF. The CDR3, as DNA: TGTGCCAGCAGTGAGTATTCCGCGCGGGAAGAGACCCAGTACTTC.

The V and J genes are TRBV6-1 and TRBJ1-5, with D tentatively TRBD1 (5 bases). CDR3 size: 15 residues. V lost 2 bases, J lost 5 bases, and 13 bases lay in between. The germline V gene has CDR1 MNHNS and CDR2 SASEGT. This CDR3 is CASSEMGWGDQPQHF. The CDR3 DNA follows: TGTGCCAGCAGTGAAATGGGGTGGGGGGATCAGCCCCAGCATTTT.

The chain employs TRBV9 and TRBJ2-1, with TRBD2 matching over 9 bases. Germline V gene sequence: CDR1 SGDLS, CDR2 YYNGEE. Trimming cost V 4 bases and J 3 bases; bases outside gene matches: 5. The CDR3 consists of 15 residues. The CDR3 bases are TGTGCCAGCAGCATAGCGGGAGCATACTACAATGAGCAGTTCTTC. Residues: CASSIAGAYYNEQFF.

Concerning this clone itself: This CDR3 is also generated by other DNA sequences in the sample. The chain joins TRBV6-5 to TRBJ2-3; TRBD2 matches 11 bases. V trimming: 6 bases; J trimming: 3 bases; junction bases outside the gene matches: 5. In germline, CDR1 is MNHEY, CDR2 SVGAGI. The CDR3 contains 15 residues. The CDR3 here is CASRGLAGATDTQYF. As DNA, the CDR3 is TGTGCCAGCAGAGGACTAGCGGGTGCGACAGATACGCAGTATTTT.

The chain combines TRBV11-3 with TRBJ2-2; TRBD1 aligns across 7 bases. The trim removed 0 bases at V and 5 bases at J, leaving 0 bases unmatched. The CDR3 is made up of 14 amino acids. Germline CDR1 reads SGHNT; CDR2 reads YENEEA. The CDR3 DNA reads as TGTGCCAGCAGCTTAGACAGGGGGACCGGGGAGCTGTTTTTT. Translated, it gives CASSLDRGTGELFF.

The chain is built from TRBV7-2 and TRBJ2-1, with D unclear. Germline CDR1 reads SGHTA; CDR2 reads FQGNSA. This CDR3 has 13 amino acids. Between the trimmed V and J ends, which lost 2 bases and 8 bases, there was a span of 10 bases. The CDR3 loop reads CASSLITGDEQFF. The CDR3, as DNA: TGTGCCAGCAGCTTAATAACCGGAGATGAGCAGTTCTTC.

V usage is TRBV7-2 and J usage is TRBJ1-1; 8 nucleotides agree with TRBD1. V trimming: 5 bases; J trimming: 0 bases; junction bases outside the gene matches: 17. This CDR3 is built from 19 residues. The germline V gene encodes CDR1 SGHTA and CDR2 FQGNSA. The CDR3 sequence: CASSLKIQDRVLLNTEAFF. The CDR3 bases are TGTGCCAGCAGCCTAAAAATCCAGGACAGGGTGCTCCTGAACACTGAAGCTTTCTTT. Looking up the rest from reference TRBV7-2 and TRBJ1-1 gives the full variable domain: GAGVSQSPSNKVTEKGKDVELRCDPISGHTALYWYRQSLGQGLEFLIYFQGNSAPDKSGLPSDRFSAERTGGSVSTLTIQRTQQEDSAVYLCASSLKIQDRVLLNTEAFFGQGTRLTVV.

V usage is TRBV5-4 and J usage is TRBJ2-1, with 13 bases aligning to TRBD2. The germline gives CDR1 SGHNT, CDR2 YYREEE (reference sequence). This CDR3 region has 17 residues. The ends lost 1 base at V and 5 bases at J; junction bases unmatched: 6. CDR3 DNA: TGTGCCAGCAGCTTGACTAGCGGGAGGGCCGCTGACAATGAGCAGTTCTTC. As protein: CASSLTSGRAADNEQFF.

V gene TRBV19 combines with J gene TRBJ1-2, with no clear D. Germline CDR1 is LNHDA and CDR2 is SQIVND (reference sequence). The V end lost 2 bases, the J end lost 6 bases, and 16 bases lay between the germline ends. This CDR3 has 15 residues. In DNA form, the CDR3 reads TGTGCCAGTAGTATACAGTCTCTCGGGAGACATGGCTACACCTTC. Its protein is CASSIQSLGRHGYTF.

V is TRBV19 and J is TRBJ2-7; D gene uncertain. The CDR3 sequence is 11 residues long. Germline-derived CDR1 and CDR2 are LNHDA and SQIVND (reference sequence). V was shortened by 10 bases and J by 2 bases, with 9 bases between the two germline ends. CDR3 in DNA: TGTGCCACCTCTATAGCCTACGAGCAGTACTTC. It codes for CATSIAYEQYF.

DNA of the CDR3: TGTGCCAGTAGTAGGGGACAGGAGGCTGTGGATACGCAGTATTTT. It codes for CASSRGQEAVDTQYF. The chain is built from TRBV19 and TRBJ2-3; 8 bases match TRBD1. This CDR3 has 15 residues. V shed 4 bases and J 6 bases; nucleotides not matched to a gene: 9. CDR1 is LNHDA and CDR2 is SQIVND in the germline V gene (reference sequence).

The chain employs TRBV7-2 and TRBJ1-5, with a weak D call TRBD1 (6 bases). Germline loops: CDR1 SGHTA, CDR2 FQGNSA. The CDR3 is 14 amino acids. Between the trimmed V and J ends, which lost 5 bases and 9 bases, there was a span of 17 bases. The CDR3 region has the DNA TGTGCCAGCAGCACTACAGGGACCTTGGCGCCCCAGCATTTT. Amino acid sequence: CASSTTGTLAPQHF.

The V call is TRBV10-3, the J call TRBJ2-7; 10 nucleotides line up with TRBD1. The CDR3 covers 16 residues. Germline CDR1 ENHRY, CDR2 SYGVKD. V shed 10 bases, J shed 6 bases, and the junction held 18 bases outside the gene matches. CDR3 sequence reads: CATNPSLTGGGGEQYF. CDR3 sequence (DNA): TGTGCCACCAACCCCAGCCTGACAGGGGGCGGCGGCGAGCAGTACTTC.

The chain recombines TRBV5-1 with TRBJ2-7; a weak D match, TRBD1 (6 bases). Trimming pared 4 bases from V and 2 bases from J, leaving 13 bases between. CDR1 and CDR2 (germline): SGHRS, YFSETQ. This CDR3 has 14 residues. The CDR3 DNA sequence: TGCGCCAGCAGCGGGCAGGGGTATCCCTACGAGCAGTACTTC. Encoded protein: CASSGQGYPYEQYF.

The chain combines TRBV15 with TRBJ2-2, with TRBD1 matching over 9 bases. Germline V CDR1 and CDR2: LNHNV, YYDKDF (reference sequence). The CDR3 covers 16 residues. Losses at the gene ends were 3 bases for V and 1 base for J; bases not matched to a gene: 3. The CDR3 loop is CATSRTDRGNTGELFF. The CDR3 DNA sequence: TGTGCCACCAGCAGGACGGACAGGGGGAACACCGGGGAGCTGTTTTTT.

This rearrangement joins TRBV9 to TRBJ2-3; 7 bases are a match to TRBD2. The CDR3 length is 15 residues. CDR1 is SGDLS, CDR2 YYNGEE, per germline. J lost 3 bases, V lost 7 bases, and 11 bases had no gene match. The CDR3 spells CASDQRGTRTDTQYF. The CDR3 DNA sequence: TGTGCCAGCGATCAGCGGGGAACCCGTACAGATACGCAGTATTTT.

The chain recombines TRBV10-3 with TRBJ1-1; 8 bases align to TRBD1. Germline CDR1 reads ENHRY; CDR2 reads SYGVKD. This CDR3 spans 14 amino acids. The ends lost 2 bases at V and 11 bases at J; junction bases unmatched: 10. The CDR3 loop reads CAISEGRDRGLAFF. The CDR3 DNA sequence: TGTGCCATCAGTGAGGGCCGCGACAGGGGTTTGGCTTTCTTT.

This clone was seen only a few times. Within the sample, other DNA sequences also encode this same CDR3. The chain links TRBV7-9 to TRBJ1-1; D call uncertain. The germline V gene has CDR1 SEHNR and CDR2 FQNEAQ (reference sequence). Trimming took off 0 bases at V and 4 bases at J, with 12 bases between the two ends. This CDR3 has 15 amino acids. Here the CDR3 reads CASSLALGEGTEAFF. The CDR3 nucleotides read TGTGCCAGCAGCTTAGCGCTGGGAGAGGGCACTGAAGCTTTCTTT.

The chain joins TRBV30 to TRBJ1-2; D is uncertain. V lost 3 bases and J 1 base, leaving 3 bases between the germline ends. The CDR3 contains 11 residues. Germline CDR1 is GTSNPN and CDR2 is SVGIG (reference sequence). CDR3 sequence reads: CAWSSNYGYTF. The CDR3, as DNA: TGTGCCTGGAGCAGTAACTATGGCTACACCTTC.

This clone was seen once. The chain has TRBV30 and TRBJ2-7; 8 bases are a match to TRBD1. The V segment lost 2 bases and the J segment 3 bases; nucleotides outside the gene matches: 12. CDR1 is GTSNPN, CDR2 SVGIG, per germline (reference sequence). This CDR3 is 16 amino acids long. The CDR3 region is CAWSLPSAGGFYEQYF. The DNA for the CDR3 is TGTGCCTGGAGTCTTCCTTCGGCAGGGGGCTTCTACGAGCAGTACTTC. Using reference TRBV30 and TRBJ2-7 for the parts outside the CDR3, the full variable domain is SQTIHQWPATLVQPVGSPLSLECTVEGTSNPNLYWYRQAAGRGLQLLFYSVGIGQISSEVPQNLSASRPQDRQFILSSKKLLLSDSGFYLCAWSLPSAGGFYEQYFGPGTRLTVT.

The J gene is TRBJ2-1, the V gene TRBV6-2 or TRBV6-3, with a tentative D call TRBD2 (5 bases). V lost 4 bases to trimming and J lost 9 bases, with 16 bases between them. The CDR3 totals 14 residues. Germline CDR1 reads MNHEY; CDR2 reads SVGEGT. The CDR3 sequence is CASSFSASGGEQFF. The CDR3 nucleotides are TGTGCCAGCAGTTTCTCGGCAAGCGGCGGTGAGCAGTTCTTC.

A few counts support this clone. The CDR3 DNA sequence: TGTGCCTGGAGTCAATGGGCTGGTGAAAAACTGTTTTTT. Its translation: CAWSQWAGEKLFF. The J gene is TRBJ1-4, the V gene TRBV30; the D is unclear. V lost 2 bases to trimming and J lost 7 bases, with 11 bases between them. CDR1 and CDR2 (germline): GTSNPN, SVGIG (reference sequence). The CDR3 runs to 13 residues.

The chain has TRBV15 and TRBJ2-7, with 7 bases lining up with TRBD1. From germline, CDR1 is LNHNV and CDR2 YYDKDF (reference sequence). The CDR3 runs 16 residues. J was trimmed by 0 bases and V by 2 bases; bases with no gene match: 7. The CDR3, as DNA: TGTGCCACCAGCAGAAACAGGGGCTATGGCTCCTACGAGCAGTACTTC. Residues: CATSRNRGYGSYEQYF.

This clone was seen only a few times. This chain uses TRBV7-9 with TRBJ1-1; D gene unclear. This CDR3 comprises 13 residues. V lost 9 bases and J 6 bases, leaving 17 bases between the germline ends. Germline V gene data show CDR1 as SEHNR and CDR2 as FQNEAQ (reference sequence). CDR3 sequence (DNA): TGTGCCAGTTTACAAGAGTTGGGCTCTGAAGCTTTCTTT. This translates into CASLQELGSEAFF. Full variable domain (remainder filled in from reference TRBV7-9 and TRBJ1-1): DTGVSQNPRHKITKRGQNVTFRCDPISEHNRLYWYRQTLGQGPEFLTYFQNEAQLEKSRLLSDRFSAERPKGSFSTLEIQRTEQGDSAMYLCASLQELGSEAFFGQGTRLTVV.

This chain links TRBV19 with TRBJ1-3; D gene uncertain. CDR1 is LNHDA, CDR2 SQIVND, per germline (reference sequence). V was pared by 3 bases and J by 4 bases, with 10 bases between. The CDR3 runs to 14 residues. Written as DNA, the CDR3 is TGTGCCAGTAGTATTATGTCGGTCGGAAACACCATATATTTT. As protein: CASSIMSVGNTIYF. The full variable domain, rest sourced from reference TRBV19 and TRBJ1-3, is DGGITQSPKYLFRKEGQNVTLSCEQNLNHDAMYWYRQDPGQGLRLIYYSQIVNDFQKGDIAEGYSVSREKKESFPLTVTSAQKNPTAFYLCASSIMSVGNTIYFGEGSWLTVV.